The present T cell receptor beta chain was sequenced within a study of cytomegalovirus exposure and HLA in healthy donors. With 60 Vbeta and 13 Jbeta primers, the PCR was carried out. Clones were read by immunoSEQ multiplex PCR, and TCRdb kept only the in-frame ones, dropping some. The sample yields roughly 130,000 clones, approximately 80% seen once. A remark on this clone: What it binds is unknown.

Study-wide findings and caveats: Prior analysis indicated that the majority of TCR beta V segments exhibited productivity approximately 90% or approximately 30% of the time. TCR beta V- and J-gene trimming was later associated with a missense DCLRE1C variant.

V was clipped by 7 bases and J by 5 bases, with 12 bases between them. The CDR3 length is 13 residues. Germline-derived CDR1 and CDR2 are MGHDK and SYGVNS. The receptor was derived from a man in his forties or fifties in good health and CMV-seronegative. The specimen was PBMCs. The V and J genes are TRBV25-1 and TRBJ1-5; D not certain. DNA of the CDR3: TGTGCCAGCATTCGGGGTGCGGATCAGCCCCAGCATTTT. Its translation: CASIRGADQPQHF.